The 17 T cell receptor beta chains below come from one sample, sequenced in a study of monozygotic twins with inflammatory bowel disease. Reprocessing the 5' RACE reads, TCRdb reports a single entry for every CDR3 protein and omits DNA. The sample has approximately 400,000 distinct CDR3 sequences. The source material was blood. Source of these receptors: a human donor with ulcerative colitis or Crohn's disease, or a healthy co-twin of an affected twin (not recorded which).

The chain has TRBV4-3 and TRBJ2-5; TCRdb's D gene call, TRBD2, goes unchecked for lack of DNA. There are 13 residues in the CDR3. The germline gives CDR1 LGHNA, CDR2 YSLEER. The CDR3: CASSRAARETQYF.

J is TRBJ1-4 and V is TRBV18. The CDR3 sequence is 15 residues long. Germline V lookup: CDR1 KGHSH, CDR2 LQKENI. This chain's CDR3 is CASSPNLAANEKLFF.

The rearrangement links TRBV28 to TRBJ2-7; there is no DNA to check the TCRdb D call of TRBD2. Germline CDR1 MDHEN, CDR2 SYDVKM. The CDR3 runs to 15 residues. CDR3 in amino acids: CASSLPASGSLEQYF.

This sequence joins TRBV2 and TRBJ2-3; TCRdb picks TRBD1, but there is no DNA to check that call. Per germline, CDR1 SNHLY and CDR2 FYNNEI. CDR3 length: 17 residues. CDR3 loop: CASSEDFLAPATDTQYF.

The CDR3 sequence is CSAIRVGKDIQYF. The V call is TRBV29-1, the J call TRBJ2-4. This CDR3 contains 13 residues. The germline gives CDR1 SQVTM, CDR2 ANQGSEA.

The genes are TRBV2 and TRBJ1-5; the TCRdb D gene call, TRBD1, has no DNA to confirm it. Germline V gene data show CDR1 as SNHLY and CDR2 as FYNNEI. This CDR3 contains 15 residues. This chain's CDR3 is CASSLAGKGNQAQHF.

The rearrangement uses TRBV12-3 or TRBV12-4 and TRBJ2-7; TCRdb indicates TRBD1, and absent DNA this call remains unverified. This CDR3 region has 15 residues. This CDR3 is CASSLGGGGSYEQYF.

The chain employs TRBV7-2 and TRBJ2-5; without DNA, the TCRdb call of TRBD1 cannot be checked. CDR3 length: 16 amino acids. CDR1 and CDR2 (germline): SGHTA, FQGNSA. This chain's CDR3 is CASSLVGGGQAKTQYF. Supplemented by reference TRBV7-2 and TRBJ2-5, the full variable domain reads GAGVSQSPSNKVTEKGKDVELRCDPISGHTALYWYRQSLGQGLEFLIYFQGNSAPDKSGLPSDRFSAERTGGSVSTLTIQRTQQEDSAVYLCASSLVGGGQAKTQYFGPGTRLLVL.

CDR3 sequence reads: CASSSGMRNTEAFF. The chain is built from TRBV5-1 and TRBJ1-1. The CDR3 loop spans 14 amino acids. Germline V gene lookup returns CDR1 SGHRS and CDR2 YFSETQ.

The chain carries TRBV7-8 and TRBJ2-7; absent DNA, TCRdb's TRBD2 call cannot be checked. Germline assignment: CDR1 SGHVS and CDR2 FQNEAQ. The CDR3 runs 15 residues. Here the CDR3 reads CASSESRTSGNPEYF.

The chain uses TRBV5-1 and TRBJ2-4; as DNA is missing, the TRBD1 call by TCRdb cannot be tested. The germline V gene encodes CDR1 SGHRS and CDR2 YFSETQ. The CDR3 consists of 13 residues. The CDR3 loop is CASSLGMGDIQYF.

The chain carries TRBV5-1 and TRBJ1-5; the D gene TCRdb calls, TRBD1, cannot be checked with no DNA. The length of the CDR3 is 14 residues. CDR1 and CDR2 from the germline V gene are SGHRS and YFSETQ. CDR3 sequence reads: CASSSGDVNQPQHF.

The CDR3: CSARDPTGAYEQYF. The rearrangement joins TRBV20-1 to TRBJ2-7; TCRdb's D gene call, TRBD1, goes unchecked for lack of DNA. CDR1 DFQATT and CDR2 SNEGSKA come from the germline V gene (reference sequence). The CDR3 is made up of 14 amino acids.

The chain joins TRBV7-9 to TRBJ2-1; the D call of TRBD2 rests on TCRdb alone, since no DNA is present to check it. This CDR3 is 17 amino acids long. Per the germline V gene, CDR1 is SEHNR and CDR2 is FQNEAQ (reference sequence). CDR3 sequence: CASSASKLVSAYNEQFF.

This chain joins TRBV5-5 and TRBJ2-7; the TCRdb D gene call, TRBD2, has no DNA to confirm it. In germline, CDR1 is SGHKS, CDR2 YYEKEE (reference sequence). The CDR3 is 15 amino acids. Here the CDR3 reads CASSQSGSSSYEQYF.

The chain uses TRBV2 and TRBJ2-1; there is no DNA to check the TCRdb D call of TRBD1. Per the germline V gene, CDR1 is SNHLY and CDR2 is FYNNEI. The CDR3 runs 15 residues. CDR3 sequence: CASSPGASTGNEQFF. The complete variable domain, with remaining parts taken from reference TRBV2 and TRBJ2-1, reads EPEVTQTPSHQVTQMGQEVILRCVPISNHLYFYWYRQILGQKVEFLVSFYNNEISEKSEIFDDQFSVERPDGSNFTLKIRSTKLEDSAMYFCASSPGASTGNEQFFGPGTRLTVL.

This chain joins TRBV7-9 and TRBJ1-2; TCRdb's assignment of TRBD1 cannot be checked, as there is no DNA. The CDR3 runs 16 residues. Per germline, CDR1 SEHNR and CDR2 FQNEAQ (reference sequence). The CDR3 loop is CASSPIYRVNDYGYTF.